This T cell receptor beta chain originates from a study of blood T cell repertoires in COVID-19. Study background: The origin of the acute and convalescent COVID-19 samples was the United States, Italy and Spain. PBMCs, B-cell-depleted T cells, or T cells were the source of the cDNA or gDNA that made up the material.

The CDR3 consists of 15 residues. The junction had 4 bases not matched to a gene; V was cut back by 6 bases and J by 0 bases. CDR1 is MDHEN and CDR2 is SYDVKM in the germline V gene. Per the study methods: The assay estimated nucleated cells by amplifying reference gene primers. Clones were read by immunoSEQ multiplex PCR, and TCRdb kept only the in-frame ones, dropping some. V and J calls and clone size are copied from that table; D and trimming were computed from the DNA. The sample records roughly 120,000 clones, 82% being singletons. This clone appeared a few times. Sequencing was performed on peripheral blood. This sequence originates from a man aged 70-80 years with acute or convalescent COVID-19. The V and J genes are TRBV28 and TRBJ2-1; 8 positions match TRBD1. CDR3 coding DNA: TGTGCCAGCAGGGGGGGACAGGTCTCCTACAATGAGCAGTTCTTC. Amino acid sequence: CASRGGQVSYNEQFF. The full variable domain, completed using reference TRBV28 and TRBJ2-1, is DVKVTQSSRYLVKRTGEKVFLECVQDMDHENMFWYRQDPGLGLRLIYFSYDVKMKEKGDIPEGYSVSREKKERFSLILESASTNQTSMYLCASRGGQVSYNEQFFGPGTRLTVL.